This T cell receptor (beta chain) was documented in a study of T cell responses to AZD1222 COVID-19 vaccine. Findings and limits, study-wide: Along spike, vaccine-associated CD4 TCRs were found throughout, with dominance at 160-218 and 743-854. White British ancestry dominated among donors, who included more females, and clonal diversity was possibly underestimated. Two doses of AZD1222 preceded a rise in Spike-specific TCR breadth and depth.

Turning to this clone: Its antigen remains unknown.

Profiling relied on immunoSEQ multiplex PCR, and the TCRdb table lists in-frame clones only, not all of them. Seen here are 150,000 to 200,000 clones, about nine tenths observed once, and the top ten hold about 1.9%. This clonotype originated in an adult who received the AZD1222 COVID-19 vaccine. This specimen was peripheral blood, taken 28 days after the second AZD1222 dose.

CDR3 nucleotide sequence: TGTGCCAGCAGTTACTCGGGCAGGGGAGGCCACGAGCAGTACTTC. Protein product: CASSYSGRGGHEQYF. The V call is TRBV6-5, the J call TRBJ2-7; D may be TRBD1 or TRBD2 (6 bases each). V lost 0 bases and J 5 bases, leaving 14 bases between the germline ends. This CDR3 is built from 15 residues. The germline gives CDR1 MNHEY, CDR2 SVGAGI.